These T cell receptor beta chains were read from a single sample in a study of graft-versus-host responses after intestinal transplantation. Profiling relied on immunoSEQ multiplex PCR, and the TCRdb table lists in-frame clones only, not all of them. The sample includes fewer than 130,000 clones, 93% of them seen just once. Antigens for these TCRs are unknown. The sequencing here drew on unstimulated CD8+ T cells sorted from spleen or lymph node cells, taken before intestinal transplant. These TCRs come from a human donor who received an intestinal transplant. CDR3s include the opening cysteine and the closing phenylalanine or tryptophan. D genes are given only for firm matches. The listing skips clone size in some rows; elsewhere it reads once, few, many or a size class.

CDR3aa: CSVAPPPGNEQYF
CDR3nt: TGCAGCGTTGCACCCCCTCCGGGGAACGAGCAGTACTTC
abundance: NA
v_gene: TRBV29-1
d_gene: NA
j_gene: TRBJ2-7
len: 13

CDR3aa: CASGNRESSYNEQFF
CDR3nt: TGTGCTAGTGGCAATAGGGAATCCTCCTACAATGAGCAGTTCTTC
abundance: NA
v_gene: TRBV12-5
d_gene: NA
j_gene: TRBJ2-1
len: 15

CDR3aa: CASSLMSRTDTQYF
CDR3nt: TGTGCCAGCAGTTTAATGAGCCGCACAGATACGCAGTATTTT
abundance: NA
v_gene: TRBV27
d_gene: NA
j_gene: TRBJ2-3
len: 14

CDR3aa: CASSRRREGYNEQFF
CDR3nt: TGCGCCAGCTCGCGCAGGCGGGAGGGCTACAATGAGCAGTTCTTC
abundance: NA
v_gene: TRBV10-1
d_gene: TRBD2
j_gene: TRBJ2-1
len: 15

CDR3aa: CASSSPRDTQYF
CDR3nt: TGTGCCAGCAGCTCCCCCCGGGATACGCAGTATTTT
abundance: NA
v_gene: TRBV7-9
d_gene: NA
j_gene: TRBJ2-3
len: 12

CDR3aa: CASSQTYSGTDTQYF
CDR3nt: TGTGCCAGCAGCCAGACCTACTCTGGCACAGATACGCAGTATTTT
abundance: once
v_gene: TRBV7-9
d_gene: NA
j_gene: TRBJ2-3
len: 15

CDR3aa: CASSQELERVYEQYF
CDR3nt: TGTGCCAGCAGCCAGGAACTAGAGCGAGTTTACGAGCAGTACTTC
abundance: once
v_gene: TRBV14
d_gene: NA
j_gene: TRBJ2-7
len: 15

CDR3aa: CASSLTGSGDEQYF
CDR3nt: TGTGCCAGCAGTTTGACAGGGTCAGGGGACGAGCAGTACTTC
abundance: NA
v_gene: TRBV28
d_gene: TRBD1
j_gene: TRBJ2-7
len: 14

CDR3aa: CASSLRPYFSYEQYF
CDR3nt: TGTGCCAGCAGTTTACGGCCCTACTTCTCCTACGAGCAGTACTTC
abundance: NA
v_gene: TRBV27
d_gene: NA
j_gene: TRBJ2-7
len: 15

CDR3aa: CASIMTGSMNTEAFF
CDR3nt: TGTGCCAGCATTATGACAGGGTCCATGAACACTGAAGCTTTCTTT
abundance: NA
v_gene: TRBV6-6
d_gene: TRBD1
j_gene: TRBJ1-1
len: 15

CDR3aa: CASSKADTSNQPQHF
CDR3nt: TGTGCCAGCAGCAAGGCAGACACTAGCAATCAGCCCCAGCATTTT
abundance: NA
v_gene: TRBV21-1
d_gene: NA
j_gene: TRBJ1-5
len: 15

CDR3aa: CASSRGGGSYNEQFF
CDR3nt: TGTGCCAGTAGTCGTGGGGGGGGGAGCTACAATGAGCAGTTCTTC
abundance: NA
v_gene: TRBV19
d_gene: TRBD2
j_gene: TRBJ2-1
len: 15

CDR3aa: CASSEGQGLDTQYF
CDR3nt: TGTGCCAGCAGCGAAGGACAGGGGCTAGATACGCAGTATTTT
abundance: NA
v_gene: TRBV7-9
d_gene: TRBD1
j_gene: TRBJ2-3
len: 14

CDR3aa: CASNFSEYNEQFF
CDR3nt: TGTGCCAGCAATTTTTCTGAATACAATGAGCAGTTCTTC
abundance: NA
v_gene: TRBV27
d_gene: NA
j_gene: TRBJ2-1
len: 13

CDR3aa: CAISERPSIQYF
CDR3nt: TGTGCCATCAGTGAGAGGCCATCCATTCAGTACTTC
abundance: NA
v_gene: TRBV10-3
d_gene: NA
j_gene: TRBJ2-4
len: 12

CDR3aa: CASSDQRYYNEQFF
CDR3nt: TGCGCCAGCAGTGATCAGCGGTACTACAATGAGCAGTTCTTC
abundance: NA
v_gene: TRBV10-1
d_gene: NA
j_gene: TRBJ2-1
len: 14

CDR3aa: CASSPSSGPGDTQYF
CDR3nt: TGCGCCAGCAGCCCCAGTAGCGGGCCGGGGGATACGCAGTATTTT
abundance: NA
v_gene: TRBV4-1
d_gene: TRBD2
j_gene: TRBJ2-3
len: 15

CDR3aa: CASSWSGQTSEQFF
CDR3nt: TGTGCCAGCAGTTGGTCGGGACAAACCAGCGAGCAGTTCTTC
abundance: NA
v_gene: TRBV27
d_gene: NA
j_gene: TRBJ2-1
len: 14

CDR3aa: CASSYSGRINQPQHF
CDR3nt: TGTGCCAGCAGTTACTCGGGACGGATCAATCAGCCCCAGCATTTT
abundance: NA
v_gene: TRBV6-5
d_gene: NA
j_gene: TRBJ1-5
len: 15

CDR3aa: CASCVGQGNQPQHF
CDR3nt: TGTGCCAGCTGTGTGGGTCAAGGCAATCAGCCCCAGCATTTT
abundance: NA
v_gene: TRBV28
d_gene: NA
j_gene: TRBJ1-5
len: 14

CDR3aa: CASSLGTEAFF
CDR3nt: TGTGCCAGCAGTTTAGGCACTGAAGCTTTCTTT
abundance: NA
v_gene: TRBV27
d_gene: NA
j_gene: TRBJ1-1
len: 11

CDR3aa: CSVPGTHYTEAFF
CDR3nt: TGCAGCGTCCCCGGGACACATTACACTGAAGCTTTCTTT
abundance: NA
v_gene: TRBV29-1
d_gene: NA
j_gene: TRBJ1-1
len: 13

CDR3aa: CASAGVVNEQFF
CDR3nt: TGTGCCAGCGCGGGAGTAGTGAATGAGCAGTTCTTC
abundance: NA
v_gene: TRBV6-5
d_gene: TRBD2
j_gene: TRBJ2-1
len: 12

CDR3aa: CSVRQLDEQFF
CDR3nt: TGCAGCGTTCGACAGCTCGATGAGCAGTTCTTC
abundance: NA
v_gene: TRBV29-1
d_gene: NA
j_gene: TRBJ2-1
len: 11

CDR3aa: CASSLGGDQPQHF
CDR3nt: TGTGCCAGCAGCCTGGGGGGAGATCAGCCCCAGCATTTT
abundance: NA
v_gene: TRBV9
d_gene: NA
j_gene: TRBJ1-5
len: 13

CDR3aa: CASSIVGAGNTEAFF
CDR3nt: TGTGCCAGTAGTATCGTAGGGGCAGGGAACACTGAAGCTTTCTTT
abundance: NA
v_gene: TRBV19
d_gene: NA
j_gene: TRBJ1-1
len: 15

CDR3aa: CAWSDGGQPQHF
CDR3nt: TGTGCCTGGAGTGATGGGGGTCAGCCCCAGCATTTT
abundance: NA
v_gene: TRBV30
d_gene: NA
j_gene: TRBJ1-5
len: 12

CDR3aa: CASWGQGPYEQYF
CDR3nt: TGCGCCAGCTGGGGACAGGGACCCTACGAGCAGTACTTC
abundance: NA
v_gene: TRBV10-2
d_gene: TRBD1
j_gene: TRBJ2-7
len: 13

CDR3aa: CASSEVASVGDYGYTF
CDR3nt: TGCGCCAGCAGTGAGGTGGCGAGCGTGGGGGACTATGGCTACACCTTC
abundance: NA
v_gene: TRBV10-1
d_gene: NA
j_gene: TRBJ1-2
len: 16

CDR3aa: CASSVGWGFEAFF
CDR3nt: TGTGCCAGCAGCGTAGGTTGGGGCTTTGAGGCTTTCTTT
abundance: NA
v_gene: TRBV9
d_gene: NA
j_gene: TRBJ1-1
len: 13

CDR3aa: CASSGAGAEQFF
CDR3nt: TGTGCCAGCAGCGGTGCGGGTGCTGAGCAGTTCTTC
abundance: NA
v_gene: TRBV5-4
d_gene: NA
j_gene: TRBJ2-1
len: 12

CDR3aa: CASSPPRDYSYEQYF
CDR3nt: TGTGCCAGCAGCCCACCCAGGGACTACTCCTACGAGCAGTACTTC
abundance: NA
v_gene: TRBV7-9
d_gene: TRBD2
j_gene: TRBJ2-7
len: 15

CDR3aa: CASSQVARDSPSYNEQFF
CDR3nt: TGCGCCAGCAGCCAAGTGGCGAGGGACTCACCCTCCTACAATGAGCAGTTCTTC
abundance: NA
v_gene: TRBV4-1
d_gene: NA
j_gene: TRBJ2-1
len: 18

CDR3aa: CASSSYEQYF
CDR3nt: TGCGCCAGCAGCTCCTACGAGCAGTACTTC
abundance: NA
v_gene: TRBV5-1
d_gene: NA
j_gene: TRBJ2-7
len: 10

CDR3aa: CASSFRDRVYNEQFF
CDR3nt: TGTGCCAGCAGTTTCCGGGACAGGGTTTACAATGAGCAGTTCTTC
abundance: NA
v_gene: TRBV27
d_gene: TRBD1
j_gene: TRBJ2-1
len: 15

CDR3aa: CASSLGLLTYEQYF
CDR3nt: TGTGCCAGCAGCTTAGGGCTCTTAACCTACGAGCAGTACTTC
abundance: NA
v_gene: TRBV7-2
d_gene: NA
j_gene: TRBJ2-7
len: 14

CDR3aa: CASRLAGPSDTQYF
CDR3nt: TGTGCCAGCAGGCTAGCGGGGCCATCGGATACGCAGTATTTT
abundance: NA
v_gene: TRBV27
d_gene: TRBD2
j_gene: TRBJ2-3
len: 14

CDR3aa: CASSLDPKYTDTQYF
CDR3nt: TGTGCCAGCAGCTTAGACCCCAAATACACAGATACGCAGTATTTT
abundance: NA
v_gene: TRBV7-9
d_gene: NA
j_gene: TRBJ2-3
len: 15

CDR3aa: CASSLGQRSYEQYF
CDR3nt: TGTGCCAGCAGCTTGGGACAGCGCTCCTACGAGCAGTACTTC
abundance: NA
v_gene: TRBV13
d_gene: TRBD1
j_gene: TRBJ2-7
len: 14

CDR3aa: CASSLTGVPYEQYF
CDR3nt: TGTGCCAGCAGCTTGACGGGAGTCCCGTACGAGCAGTACTTC
abundance: NA
v_gene: TRBV5-4
d_gene: NA
j_gene: TRBJ2-7
len: 14

CDR3aa: CASSLGLGEGKVYF
CDR3nt: TGTGCCAGCAGCTTAGGGTTAGGAGAAGGAAAGGTGTACTTC
abundance: NA
v_gene: TRBV11-2
d_gene: NA
j_gene: TRBJ2-7
len: 14

CDR3aa: CASSVRDRATGELFF
CDR3nt: TGTGCCAGCAGCGTCAGGGACAGGGCTACCGGGGAGCTGTTTTTT
abundance: NA
v_gene: TRBV9
d_gene: TRBD1
j_gene: TRBJ2-2
len: 15

CDR3aa: CASSEVDIYQETQYF
CDR3nt: TGTGCCAGCAGTGAAGTTGACATCTACCAAGAGACCCAGTACTTC
abundance: once
v_gene: TRBV2
d_gene: NA
j_gene: TRBJ2-5
len: 15

CDR3aa: CASSLEGQGVGTEAFF
CDR3nt: TGTGCCAGCAGCTTGGAGGGACAGGGGGTGGGCACTGAAGCTTTCTTT
abundance: NA
v_gene: TRBV5-4
d_gene: TRBD1
j_gene: TRBJ1-1
len: 16

CDR3aa: CASSPGRATYEQYF
CDR3nt: TGTGCCAGCAGTCCTGGCAGGGCTACCTACGAGCAGTACTTC
abundance: NA
v_gene: TRBV6-5
d_gene: NA
j_gene: TRBJ2-7
len: 14

CDR3aa: CASSFGVGVDIQYF
CDR3nt: TGTGCCAGCAGCTTTGGGGTTGGGGTGGACATTCAGTACTTC
abundance: NA
v_gene: TRBV7-9
d_gene: NA
j_gene: TRBJ2-4
len: 14

CDR3aa: CASSVEHGLAGDNEQFF
CDR3nt: TGTGCCAGCAGCGTAGAGCACGGACTAGCGGGAGACAATGAGCAGTTCTTC
abundance: NA
v_gene: TRBV9
d_gene: TRBD2
j_gene: TRBJ2-1
len: 17

CDR3aa: CASSPRRSGNTIYF
CDR3nt: TGTGCCAGCAGCCCCAGGAGATCTGGAAACACCATATATTTT
abundance: NA
v_gene: TRBV5-8
d_gene: NA
j_gene: TRBJ1-3
len: 14